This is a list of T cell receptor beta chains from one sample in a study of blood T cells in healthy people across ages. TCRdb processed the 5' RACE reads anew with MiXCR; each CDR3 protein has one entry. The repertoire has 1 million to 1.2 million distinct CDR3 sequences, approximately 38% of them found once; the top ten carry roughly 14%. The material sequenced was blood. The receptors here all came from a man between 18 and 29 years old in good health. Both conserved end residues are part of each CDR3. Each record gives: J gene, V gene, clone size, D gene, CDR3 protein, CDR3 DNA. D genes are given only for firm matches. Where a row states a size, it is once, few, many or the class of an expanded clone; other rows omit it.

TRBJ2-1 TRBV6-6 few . CASSYGPWGANNEQFF TGTGCCAGCAGTTACGGTCCTTGGGGGGCCAACAATGAGCAGTTCTTC
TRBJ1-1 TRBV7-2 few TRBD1 CASSSQGQGNTEAFF TGTGCCAGCAGCTCCCAAGGACAGGGGAACACTGAAGCTTTCTTT
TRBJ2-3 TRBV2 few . CASSVPSSQDTQYF TGTGCCAGCAGTGTTCCTAGTTCCCAAGATACGCAGTATTTT
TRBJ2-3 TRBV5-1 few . CASSLVAGFTDTQYF TGCGCCAGCAGCTTGGTGGCGGGGTTCACAGATACGCAGTATTTT
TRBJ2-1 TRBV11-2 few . CASSSLGGYRNEQFF TGTGCCAGCAGCTCTTTAGGGGGATACAGAAATGAGCAGTTCTTC
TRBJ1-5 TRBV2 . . CASSGLGPNQPQHF TGTGCCAGCAGCGGACTAGGCCCCAATCAGCCCCAGCATTTT
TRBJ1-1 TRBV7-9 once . CASRRGPMNTEAFF TGTGCCAGCAGGAGGGGACCCATGAACACTGAAGCTTTCTTT
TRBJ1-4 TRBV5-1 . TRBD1 CASSLQGAATNEKLFF TGCGCCAGCAGCTTGCAGGGGGCTGCAACTAATGAAAAACTGTTTTTT
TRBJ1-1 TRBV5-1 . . CASSLGGMNPEAFF TGCGCCAGCAGCTTGGGAGGGATGAACCCTGAAGCTTTCTTT
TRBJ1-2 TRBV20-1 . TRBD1 CSARDSWAGGRYGYTF TGCAGTGCTAGAGATTCATGGGCAGGGGGTAGATATGGCTACACCTTC
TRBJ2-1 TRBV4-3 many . CASSAGSRNEQFF TGCGCCAGCAGTGCAGGTAGTAGAAATGAGCAGTTCTTC
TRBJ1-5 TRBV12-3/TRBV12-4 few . CASSFGERHNQPQHF TGTGCCAGCAGTTTCGGGGAGAGGCACAATCAGCCCCAGCATTTT
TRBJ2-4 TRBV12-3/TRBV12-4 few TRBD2 CASSSGGHNIQYF TGTGCCAGCAGTTCGGGGGGGCACAACATTCAGTACTTC
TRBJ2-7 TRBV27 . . CASSPTGQTYEQYF TGTGCCAGCAGTCCCACCGGACAGACATACGAGCAGTACTTC
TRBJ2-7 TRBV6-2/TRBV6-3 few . CASSNPRTGYYEQYF TGTGCCAGCAGCAACCCTAGAACAGGGTACTACGAGCAGTACTTC
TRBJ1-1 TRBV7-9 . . CASSLAAGQLMNTEAFF TGTGCCAGCAGCTTAGCGGCCGGACAGCTCATGAACACTGAAGCTTTCTTT
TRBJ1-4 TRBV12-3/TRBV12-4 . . CATGGTGPLEKLFF TGTGCCACCGGTGGTACAGGGCCCCTTGAAAAACTGTTTTTT
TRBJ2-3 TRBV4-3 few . CASSQDMSTDTQYF TGCGCCAGCAGCCAAGATATGAGCACAGATACGCAGTATTTT
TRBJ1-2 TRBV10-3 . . CAISVEDYYGYTF TGTGCCATCAGTGTTGAAGACTACTATGGCTACACTTTC
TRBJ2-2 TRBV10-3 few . CATKPEGAGTGELFF TGTGCCACCAAGCCGGAGGGGGCTGGCACCGGGGAGCTGTTTTTT
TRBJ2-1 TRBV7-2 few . CASRQGQSSYNEQFF TGTGCCAGCAGACAAGGACAGAGCTCCTACAATGAGCAGTTCTTC
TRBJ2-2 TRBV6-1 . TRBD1 CASGIKQGALSSSGELFF TGTGCCAGCGGCATAAAACAGGGGGCGCTTTCGTCCTCCGGGGAGCTGTTTTTT
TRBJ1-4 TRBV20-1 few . CSAIPGGGTNEKLFF TGCAGTGCGATCCCTGGTGGGGGAACTAATGAAAAACTGTTTTTT
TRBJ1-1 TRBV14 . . CASSKGWTANTEAFF TGTGCCAGCAGCAAAGGATGGACAGCGAACACTGAAGCTTTCTTT
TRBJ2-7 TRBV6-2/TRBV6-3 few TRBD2 CASSSGRGKLDYEQYF TGTGCCAGCAGTTCCGGGAGGGGGAAATTGGACTACGAGCAGTACTTC
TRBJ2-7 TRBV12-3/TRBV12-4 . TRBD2 CASSFVSGVGEQYF TGTGCCAGCAGTTTTGTTAGCGGGGTAGGAGAGCAGTACTTC
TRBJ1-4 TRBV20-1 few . CSARGLNEKLFF TGCAGTGCTAGGGGGCTGAATGAAAAACTGTTTTTT
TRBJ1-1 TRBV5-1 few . CASSPGGGPENTEAFF TGCGCCAGCAGCCCGGGAGGGGGGCCTGAGAACACTGAAGCTTTCTTT
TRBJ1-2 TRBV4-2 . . CASSQEIDAGSKANYGYTF TGTGCCAGCAGCCAAGAGATAGATGCGGGATCTAAAGCTAACTATGGCTACACCTTC
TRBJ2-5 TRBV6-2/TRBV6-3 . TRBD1 CASRQGAAETQYF TGTGCCAGCCGTCAGGGGGCAGCGGAGACCCAGTACTTC
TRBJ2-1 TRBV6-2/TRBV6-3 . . CASSYSVETSNNEQFF TGTGCCAGCAGTTACTCGGTCGAGACCTCCAACAATGAGCAGTTCTTC
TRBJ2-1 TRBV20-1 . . CSARKGRDEQFF TGCAGTGCTAGAAAGGGAAGGGATGAGCAGTTCTTC
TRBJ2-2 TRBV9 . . CASSVEGFTGELFF TGTGCCAGCAGCGTAGAGGGGTTCACCGGGGAGCTGTTTTTT
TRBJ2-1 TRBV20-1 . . CSAREGTSSYNEQFF TGCAGTGCTAGAGAAGGCACCAGCTCCTACAATGAGCAGTTCTTC
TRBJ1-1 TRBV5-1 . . CASSSSPVSNTEAFF TGCGCCAGCAGCTCCTCCCCAGTCTCCAACACTGAAGCTTTCTTT
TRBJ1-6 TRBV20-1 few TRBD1 CSARKPGTGFSSPLHF TGCAGTGCAAGAAAGCCCGGGACAGGGTTTAGTTCACCCCTCCACTTT
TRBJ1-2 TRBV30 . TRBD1 CAWSRTGPYGYTF TGTGCCTGGAGCCGGACAGGCCCCTATGGCTACACCTTC
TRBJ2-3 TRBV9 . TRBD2 CASSTDTSASTTDTQYF TGTGCCAGCAGCACAGACACTAGCGCTAGTACCACAGATACGCAGTATTTT
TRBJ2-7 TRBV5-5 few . CASSLSQSYEQYF TGTGCCAGCAGCTTGAGTCAGTCCTACGAGCAGTACTTC
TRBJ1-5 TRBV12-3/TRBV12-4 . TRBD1 CASNPGTGVQPQHF TGTGCCAGCAACCCAGGGACAGGGGTTCAGCCCCAGCATTTT
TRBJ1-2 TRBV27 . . CASSLKGGYGYTF TGTGCCAGCAGTTTAAAAGGGGGCTATGGCTACACCTTC
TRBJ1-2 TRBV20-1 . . CSARRQGNLLEGYTF TGCAGTGCTAGAAGGCAGGGGAATTTGTTGGAAGGCTACACCTTC
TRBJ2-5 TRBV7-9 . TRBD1 CASSLADRGGEETQYF TGTGCCAGCAGCTTAGCGGACAGGGGAGGAGAGGAGACCCAGTACTTC
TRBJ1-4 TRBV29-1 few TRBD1 CSVEGTGGILTNEKLFF TGCAGCGTAGAAGGGACAGGGGGCATCCTAACTAATGAAAAACTGTTTTTT
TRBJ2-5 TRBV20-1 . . CSARPMRGAYQETQYF TGCAGTGCTAGACCTATGAGGGGCGCCTACCAAGAGACCCAGTACTTC
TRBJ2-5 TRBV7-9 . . CASSFPGETYVQYF TGTGCCAGCAGCTTCCCCGGGGAGACCTACGTGCAGTACTTC